In its sample, the clone carrying this T cell receptor (beta chain) was seen a few times. A single record per CDR3 protein comes from TCRdb applying MiXCR to the RT-PCR reads. The top ten clones hold over 10% of a sample with about 160,000 distinct CDR3 sequences, approximately 10% of them seen once. This record comes from a study of response to subunit inactivated influenza vaccine. CDR1 LNHDA and CDR2 SQIVND come from the germline V gene (reference sequence). The CDR3 loop spans 15 amino acids. V lost 4 bases, J lost 0 bases, and 9 bases lay in between. The chain links TRBV19 to TRBJ2-2; the D gene is possibly TRBD1 (5 bases). The sequence came from a man aged 50 or older who received an inactivated influenza vaccine. Sample: non-naive T cells sorted from PBMCs, taken around seven weeks after vaccination. CDR3 residues: CASSRAGTNTGELFF. DNA for the CDR3: TGTGCCAGTAGTAGGGCAGGGACGAACACCGGGGAGCTGTTTTTT.